The 18 T cell receptor beta chains in this list originate from one sample, sequenced in a study of blood T cells in healthy people across ages. Primers used in a second PCR of about 6 to 12 cycles were a sample-barcoded 5' primer and a J-beta primer mix. TCRdb re-called the 5' RACE reads with MiXCR, one entry per CDR3 protein. The data contain about 1 million distinct CDR3 sequences, under 55% of them singletons. The sequencing input was blood. Receptors were obtained from a woman in her sixties or seventies in good health.

The chain is built from TRBV6-1 and TRBJ1-2, with D tentatively TRBD1 (6 bases). This CDR3 comprises 13 residues. The germline CDR1 and CDR2 sequences are MNHNS and SASEGT. V lost 6 bases and J 2 bases, leaving 10 bases between the germline ends. CDR3: CASRNTGNYGYTF. The CDR3 DNA sequence: TGTGCCAGCAGAAATACAGGGAACTATGGCTACACCTTC.

The chain employs TRBV5-1 and TRBJ2-3; D perhaps matches TRBD2 (6 bases). This CDR3 region has 15 residues. The germline V gene encodes CDR1 SGHRS and CDR2 YFSETQ. Trimming removed 3 bases at V and 3 bases at J, with 14 bases between. CDR3 DNA: TGCGCCAGCAGCTCGGGACTTCAATTGACAGATACGCAGTATTTT. Translated: CASSSGLQLTDTQYF.

The chain couples TRBV7-3 to TRBJ2-2; TRBD2 matches at 8 bases. Germline assignment: CDR1 SGHTA and CDR2 FQGTGA. CDR3 size: 16 residues. Trimming removed 5 bases from V and 2 bases from J; junction bases left unmatched: 7. CDR3 nucleotide sequence: TGTGCCAGCAGCCGAATAGCGGGATCTAACACCGGGGAGCTGTTTTTT. Its protein product is CASSRIAGSNTGELFF.

This chain links TRBV6-5 with TRBJ1-4, with D unresolved. Trimming removed 7 bases at V and 0 bases at J, with 12 bases between. Germline-derived CDR1 and CDR2 are MNHEY and SVGAGI. The CDR3 extends over 15 amino acids. The CDR3 coding sequence is TGTGCCAGCACCCCTACTGAGACAACTAATGAAAAACTGTTTTTT. It encodes CASTPTETTNEKLFF.

This clonotype was seen more than once but under ten times. The rearrangement joins TRBV6-5 to TRBJ2-7; the match to TRBD2 covers 11 bases. The V gene's germline CDR1 is MNHEY and CDR2 SVGAGI. The trim removed 6 bases at V and 11 bases at J, leaving 6 bases unmatched. The CDR3 totals 12 residues. CDR3 protein: CASRDPGLAEYF. CDR3 in DNA: TGTGCCAGCAGAGACCCGGGACTAGCGGAGTACTTC.

This clonotype was seen a handful of times. This sequence joins TRBV29-1 and TRBJ2-7; possible D gene TRBD1, 5 bases. The V end lost 5 bases, the J end lost 2 bases, and 13 bases lay between the germline ends. Germline V gene data show CDR1 as SQVTM and CDR2 as ANQGSEA. The CDR3 runs 13 residues. CDR3 DNA: TGCAGCGTTATCGACAGAACGACCTACGAGCAGTACTTC. Translation: CSVIDRTTYEQYF.

The rearrangement uses TRBV6-5 and TRBJ2-3; D is undetermined. The CDR3 length is 15 residues. CDR1 is MNHEY, CDR2 SVGAGI, per germline. Trimming took 6 bases from V and 5 from J, leaving 18 bases between them. The CDR3 bases are TGTGCCAGCAGGCTAGGAGTGCTCGGTATAGATACGCAGTATTTT. Amino acid sequence: CASRLGVLGIDTQYF.

This chain connects TRBV4-2 to TRBJ1-4; the D gene is possibly TRBD1 (5 bases). This CDR3 region has 17 residues. The germline V gene encodes CDR1 LGHNA and CDR2 YNFKEQ. Trimming cost V 3 bases and J 0 bases, with 14 bases left between them. CDR3 residues: CASSHLTGGATNEKLFF. CDR3 sequence (DNA): TGTGCCAGCAGCCATCTTACGGGGGGAGCAACTAATGAAAAACTGTTTTTT.

A note on this clonotype: Germline is not matched at one junction end, which may reflect a read error. The chain carries TRBV20-1 and TRBJ2-5; D not resolved. The CDR3 has 13 amino acids. Germline lookup yields CDR1 DFQATT and CDR2 SNEGSKA (reference sequence). CDR3 nucleotides: TGCAGTGCTACTACGACACCCGAAGAGAGCCAGTACTTC. It is translated as CSATTTPEESQYF.

This clonotype was picked up a small number of times. The genes are TRBV21-1 and TRBJ2-1; the D call in the table, TRBD1, was not verified against the DNA. TRBV21-1 is a documented pseudogene. The CDR3 loop spans 15 amino acids. CDR3 DNA sequence: TGTGCCAGCAGCAAAGCCGGACAGGGGATACATGAGCAGTTCTTC. This gives the protein CASSKAGQGIHEQFF.

This chain joins TRBV5-1 and TRBJ2-3; 10 bases are a match to TRBD1. The germline V gene encodes CDR1 SGHRS and CDR2 YFSETQ. The CDR3 extends over 18 amino acids. V lost 3 bases, J lost 0 bases, and 10 bases stayed unmatched. For the CDR3, the DNA is TGCGCCAGCAGCTGGGCCGGGACAGGGGTCCCGAGCACAGATACGCAGTATTTT. Translated: CASSWAGTGVPSTDTQYF.

In this sample, this clonotype turned up a few times. The chain is built from TRBV27 and TRBJ1-4, with 7 bases lining up with TRBD1. J was trimmed by 7 bases and V by 4 bases; bases with no gene match: 12. The CDR3 has 16 amino acids. Germline CDR1 and CDR2: MNHEY and SMNVEV (reference sequence). The CDR3: CASSSATGEYGEKLFF. The CDR3 DNA sequence: TGTGCCAGCAGTTCGGCCACAGGGGAATATGGTGAAAAACTGTTTTTT.

V gene TRBV27 combines with J gene TRBJ2-1, with D hard to call. V was trimmed by 0 bases and J by 0 bases, leaving 12 bases between them. Germline V gives CDR1 MNHEY, CDR2 SMNVEV (reference sequence). This CDR3 region has 17 residues. This chain's CDR3 is CASSLSVAEISYNEQFF. As DNA, the CDR3 is TGTGCCAGCAGTTTATCAGTGGCGGAGATCTCCTACAATGAGCAGTTCTTC.

The table lists this clonotype with many counts. V is TRBV3-1 and J is TRBJ2-7; 8 positions agree with TRBD1. This CDR3 contains 15 residues. Germline lookup yields CDR1 LGHDT and CDR2 YNNKEL (reference sequence). V gave up 1 base and J gave up 7 bases; unmatched junction bases: 9. The CDR3 DNA is TGTGCCAGCAGCCAAGTGTCAGGGGGCGTAGGAGAGCAGTACTTC. Its protein is CASSQVSGGVGEQYF.

V and J are TRBV20-1 and TRBJ2-3; TRBD2 is a possible D gene (6 bases). Germline V lookup: CDR1 DFQATT, CDR2 SNEGSKA (reference sequence). Trimming left V 0 bases short and J 4 bases short, with 17 bases between. The CDR3 is 16 residues long. The DNA of the CDR3 is TGCAGTGCTAGAGATTTAGCGGAGAGTTGGGCAGATACGCAGTATTTT. Its translation: CSARDLAESWADTQYF.

The chain uses TRBV21-1 and TRBJ2-7; the DNA was not used to check the table's D call, TRBD2. TRBV21-1 is described as a pseudogene. This CDR3 has 17 amino acids. The CDR3 coding sequence is TGTGCCAGCAGCACCATTGACCGGAGGGGAAGCACCTACGAGCAGTACTTC. Protein: CASSTIDRRGSTYEQYF.

This clonotype was detected ten times or more. The chain joins TRBV29-1 to TRBJ2-1; TRBD1 matches at 7 bases. Germline values: CDR1 SQVTM, CDR2 ANQGSEA. This CDR3 is built from 14 residues. V trimming: 4 bases; J trimming: 5 bases; junction bases outside the gene matches: 8. The CDR3 DNA reads as TGCAGCGTTGGTGAGGGGGACAGTCACAATGAGCAGTTCTTC. Residues: CSVGEGDSHNEQFF.

Only a few counts were recorded for this clonotype. V usage is TRBV29-1 and J usage is TRBJ2-7, with D hard to call. CDR1 and CDR2 from the germline V gene are SQVTM and ANQGSEA. The germline V and J ends were trimmed by 4 bases and 0 bases, with 13 bases remaining between them. This CDR3 is built from 14 residues. CDR3 residues: CSVANAIGSYEQYF. CDR3 sequence (DNA): TGCAGCGTTGCCAACGCGATAGGCTCCTACGAGCAGTACTTC.